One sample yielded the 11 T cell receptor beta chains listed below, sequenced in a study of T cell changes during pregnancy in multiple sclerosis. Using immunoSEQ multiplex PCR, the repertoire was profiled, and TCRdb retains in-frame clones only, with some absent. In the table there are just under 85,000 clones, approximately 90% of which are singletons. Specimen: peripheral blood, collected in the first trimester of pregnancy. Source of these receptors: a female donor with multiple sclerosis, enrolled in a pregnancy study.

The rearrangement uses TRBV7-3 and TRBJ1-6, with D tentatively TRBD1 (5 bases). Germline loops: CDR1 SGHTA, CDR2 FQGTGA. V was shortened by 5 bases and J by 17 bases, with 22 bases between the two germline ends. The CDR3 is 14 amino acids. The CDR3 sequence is CASSPGGKSKEFHF. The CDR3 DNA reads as TGTGCCAGCAGCCCCGGGGGGAAGTCGAAGGAGTTCCACTTT.

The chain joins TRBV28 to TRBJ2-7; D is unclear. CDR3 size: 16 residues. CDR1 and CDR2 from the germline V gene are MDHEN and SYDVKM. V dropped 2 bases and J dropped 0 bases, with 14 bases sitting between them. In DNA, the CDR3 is TGTGCCAGCAGTTTACACACAGCCCCCGCCTCCTACGAGCAGTACTTC. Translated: CASSLHTAPASYEQYF. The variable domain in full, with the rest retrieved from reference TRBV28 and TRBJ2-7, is DVKVTQSSRYLVKRTGEKVFLECVQDMDHENMFWYRQDPGLGLRLIYFSYDVKMKEKGDIPEGYSVSREKKERFSLILESASTNQTSMYLCASSLHTAPASYEQYFGPGTRLTVT.

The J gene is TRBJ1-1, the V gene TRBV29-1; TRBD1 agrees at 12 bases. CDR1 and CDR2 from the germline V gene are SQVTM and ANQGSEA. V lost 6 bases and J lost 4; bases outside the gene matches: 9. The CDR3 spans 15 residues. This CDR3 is CSVPKGQGAVTEAFF. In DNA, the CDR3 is TGCAGCGTGCCTAAGGGACAGGGGGCCGTCACTGAAGCTTTCTTT.

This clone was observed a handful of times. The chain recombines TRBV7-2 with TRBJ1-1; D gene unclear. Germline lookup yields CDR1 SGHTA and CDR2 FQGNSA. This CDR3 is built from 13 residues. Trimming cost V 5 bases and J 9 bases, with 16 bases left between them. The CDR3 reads CASSRPGGSQAFF. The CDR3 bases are TGTGCCAGCAGCCGTCCCGGTGGTTCCCAAGCTTTCTTT.

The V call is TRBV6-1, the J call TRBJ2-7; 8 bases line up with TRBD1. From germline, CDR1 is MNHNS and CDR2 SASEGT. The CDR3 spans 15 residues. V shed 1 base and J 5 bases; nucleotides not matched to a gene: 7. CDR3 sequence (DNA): TGTGCCAGCAGTGAAGGAGACAGGGGTTTACACGAGCAGTACTTC. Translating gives CASSEGDRGLHEQYF.

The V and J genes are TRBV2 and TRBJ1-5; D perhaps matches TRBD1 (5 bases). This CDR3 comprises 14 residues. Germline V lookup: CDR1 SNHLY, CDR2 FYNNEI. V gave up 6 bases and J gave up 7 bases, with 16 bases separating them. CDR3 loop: CASRTALKGQPQHF. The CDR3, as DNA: TGTGCCAGCAGGACAGCCCTAAAGGGACAGCCCCAGCATTTT. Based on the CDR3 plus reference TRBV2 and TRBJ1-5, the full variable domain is EPEVTQTPSHQVTQMGQEVILRCVPISNHLYFYWYRQILGQKVEFLVSFYNNEISEKSEIFDDQFSVERPDGSNFTLKIRSTKLEDSAMYFCASRTALKGQPQHFGDGTRLSIL.

Here the CDR3 DNA reads TGTGCCAGCGGTCAGGGGGGAGGAACCTACAATGAGCAGTTCTTC. This translates into CASGQGGGTYNEQFF. The gene calls are TRBV27 and TRBJ2-1; D possibly corresponds to TRBD1 (7 bases). CDR1 and CDR2 from the germline V gene are MNHEY and SMNVEV (reference sequence). The V and J ends lost 8 bases and 2 bases respectively, with 16 bases between them. The CDR3 is made up of 15 amino acids.

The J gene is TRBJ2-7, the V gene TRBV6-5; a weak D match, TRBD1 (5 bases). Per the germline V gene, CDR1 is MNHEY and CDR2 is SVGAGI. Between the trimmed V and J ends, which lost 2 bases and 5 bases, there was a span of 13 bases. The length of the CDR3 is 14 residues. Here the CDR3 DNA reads TGTGCCAGCAGTTACGACAGTACCTACGACGAGCAGTACTTC. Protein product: CASSYDSTYDEQYF.

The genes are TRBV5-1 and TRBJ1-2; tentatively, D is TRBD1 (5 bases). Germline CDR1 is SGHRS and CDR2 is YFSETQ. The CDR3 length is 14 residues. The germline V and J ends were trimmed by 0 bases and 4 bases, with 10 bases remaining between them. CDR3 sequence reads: CASSLEGLAYGYTF. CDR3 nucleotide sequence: TGCGCCAGCAGCTTGGAGGGGCTTGCCTATGGCTACACCTTC.

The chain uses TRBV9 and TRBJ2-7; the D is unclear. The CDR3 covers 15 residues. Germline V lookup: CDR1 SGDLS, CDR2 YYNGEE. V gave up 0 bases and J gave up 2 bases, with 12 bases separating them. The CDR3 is CASSVGQTAAYEQYF. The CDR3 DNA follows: TGTGCCAGCAGCGTAGGTCAGACTGCGGCCTACGAGCAGTACTTC.

DNA of the CDR3: TGCGCCAGCAGCTTGACGGGGGTCGGCACAGATACGCAGTATTTT. It translates to CASSLTGVGTDTQYF. This chain links TRBV5-1 with TRBJ2-3, with D possibly being TRBD2 (6 bases). V was trimmed by 1 base and J by 1 base, leaving 10 bases between them. CDR3 length: 15 amino acids. CDR1 and CDR2 from the germline V gene are SGHRS and YFSETQ.